The entry below describes one T cell receptor (beta chain). This entry belongs to a study of blood T cell repertoires in COVID-19. Overall study: Italy, Spain and the United States were the sources of the convalescent and acute COVID-19 samples. The cDNA or gDNA used as material had been derived from T cells, B-cell-depleted T cells, or PBMCs.

Germline-derived CDR1 and CDR2 are SQVTM and ANQGSEA. The CDR3 covers 12 residues. The V end lost 4 bases, the J end lost 5 bases, and 11 bases lay between the germline ends. As handled by the study authors: Reference gene primer amplification gave estimated nucleated cell counts. Generated by immunoSEQ multiplex PCR, the TCRdb table keeps only in-frame clones and is missing some. V, J and clone size are those of that table, while D and trimming were read from the DNA. The table includes fewer than 250,000 clones, 65% to 85% detected once. The rearrangement joins TRBV29-1 to TRBJ2-5, with D tentatively TRBD1 (6 bases). Sequenced material: peripheral blood. This receptor was taken from a man between 50 and 59 years old with active or convalescent COVID-19. The CDR3 coding sequence is TGCAGCGTTGGGGGACAATCCGAGACCCAGTACTTC. Its protein is CSVGGQSETQYF.